This T cell receptor (beta chain) was observed in a study of T cells in Graves' hyperthyroidism and ophthalmopathy. Findings and caveats of the study: In validation, the model predicted ophthalmopathy. These predictions came a median approximately 6.5 months before onset. Most thyroid-expanded clonotypes above 0.001 were also found in blood.

This CDR3 region has 15 residues. Trimming removed 5 bases from V and 10 bases from J; junction bases left unmatched: 7. There are a few counts of this clonotype. Its antigen is still unknown. Researchers amplified the TCR beta CDR3 regions from RNA transcripts. TCR CDR3 regions were first amplified by RT-PCR with HTBI primers. TCRdb processed the multiplex PCR reads anew with MiXCR; each CDR3 protein has one entry. The data hold about 640,000 distinct CDR3 sequences, with 20% observed a single time. V is TRBV12-3 or TRBV12-4 and J is TRBJ1-6; 11 nucleotides match TRBD1. The source material was blood. This receptor was identified in a man aged 30 to 39 with Graves' ophthalmopathy. The CDR3 DNA reads as TGTGCCAGCAGTCGCGGACAGGGGGCAAACTCACCCCTCCACTTT. This translates into CASSRGQGANSPLHF.